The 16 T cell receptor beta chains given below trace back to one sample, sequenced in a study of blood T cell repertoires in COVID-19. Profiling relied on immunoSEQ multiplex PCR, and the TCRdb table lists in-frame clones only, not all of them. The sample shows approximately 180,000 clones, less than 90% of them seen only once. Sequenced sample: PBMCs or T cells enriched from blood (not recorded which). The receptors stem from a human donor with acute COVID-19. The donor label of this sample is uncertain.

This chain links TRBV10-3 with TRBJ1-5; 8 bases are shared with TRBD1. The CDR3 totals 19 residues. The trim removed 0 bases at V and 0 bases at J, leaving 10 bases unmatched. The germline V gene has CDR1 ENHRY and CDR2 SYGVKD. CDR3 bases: TGTGCCATCAGTGAGTCCGCAGGGGGCCTGTTCAATAGCAATCAGCCCCAGCATTTT. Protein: CAISESAGGLFNSNQPQHF.

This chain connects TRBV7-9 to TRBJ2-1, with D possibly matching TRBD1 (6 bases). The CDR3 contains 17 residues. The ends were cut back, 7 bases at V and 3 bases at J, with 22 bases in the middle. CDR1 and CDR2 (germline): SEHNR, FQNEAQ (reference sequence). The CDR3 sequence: CASNSLGKGDYYNEQFF. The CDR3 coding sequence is TGTGCCAGCAACAGCTTGGGGAAGGGGGATTACTACAATGAGCAGTTCTTC.

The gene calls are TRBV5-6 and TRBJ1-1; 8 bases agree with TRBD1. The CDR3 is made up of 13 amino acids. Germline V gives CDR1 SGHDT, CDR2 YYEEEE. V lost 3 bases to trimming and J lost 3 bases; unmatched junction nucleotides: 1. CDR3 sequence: CASSSTGDTEAFF. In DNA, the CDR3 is TGTGCCAGCAGCTCGACAGGGGACACTGAAGCTTTCTTT.

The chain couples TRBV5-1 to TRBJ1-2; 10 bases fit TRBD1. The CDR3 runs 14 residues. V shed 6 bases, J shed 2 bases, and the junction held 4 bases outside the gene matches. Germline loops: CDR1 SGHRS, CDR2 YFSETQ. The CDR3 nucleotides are TGCGCCAGCACCCCGGACAGGGGGAACTATGGCTACACCTTC. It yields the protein CASTPDRGNYGYTF.

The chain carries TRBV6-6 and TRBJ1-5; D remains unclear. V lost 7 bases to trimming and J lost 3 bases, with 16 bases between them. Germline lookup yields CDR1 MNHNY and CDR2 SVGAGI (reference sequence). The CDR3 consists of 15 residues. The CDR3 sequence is CASKGGGRDNQPQHF. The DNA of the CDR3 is TGTGCCAGCAAGGGAGGAGGTCGGGACAATCAGCCCCAGCATTTT.

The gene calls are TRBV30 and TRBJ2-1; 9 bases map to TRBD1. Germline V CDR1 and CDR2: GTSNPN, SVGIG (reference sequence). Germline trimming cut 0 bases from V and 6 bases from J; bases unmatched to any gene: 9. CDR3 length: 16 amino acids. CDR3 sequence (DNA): TGTGCCTGGAGTGTACTCTGGGACAGGGAGGTCAATGAGCAGTTCTTC. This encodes CAWSVLWDREVNEQFF.

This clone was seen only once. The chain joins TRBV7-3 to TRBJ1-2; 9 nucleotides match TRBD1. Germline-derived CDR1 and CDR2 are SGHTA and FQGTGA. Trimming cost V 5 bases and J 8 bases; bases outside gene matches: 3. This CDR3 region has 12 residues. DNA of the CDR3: TGTGCCAGCAGCCCGGGGACAGGGGGCTACACCTTC. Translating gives CASSPGTGGYTF.

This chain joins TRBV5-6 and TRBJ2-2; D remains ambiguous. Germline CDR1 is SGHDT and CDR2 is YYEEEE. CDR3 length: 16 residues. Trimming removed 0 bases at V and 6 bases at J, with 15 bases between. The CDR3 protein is CASSLDAGLVAGELFF. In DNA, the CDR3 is TGTGCCAGCAGCTTGGATGCAGGCTTGGTGGCCGGGGAGCTGTTTTTT.

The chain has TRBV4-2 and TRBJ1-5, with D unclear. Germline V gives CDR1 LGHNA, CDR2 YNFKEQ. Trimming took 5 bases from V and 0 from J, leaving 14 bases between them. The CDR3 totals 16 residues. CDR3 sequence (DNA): TGTGCCAGCAGCGAAGCGGGTACTAATAGCAATCAGCCCCAGCATTTT. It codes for CASSEAGTNSNQPQHF.

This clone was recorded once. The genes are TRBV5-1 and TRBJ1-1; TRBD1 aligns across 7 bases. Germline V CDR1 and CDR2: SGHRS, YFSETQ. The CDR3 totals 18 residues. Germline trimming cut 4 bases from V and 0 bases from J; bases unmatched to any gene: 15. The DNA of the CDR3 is TGCGCCAGCAGCCGTTACTTCGACAGGGCGACTATGAACACTGAAGCTTTCTTT. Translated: CASSRYFDRATMNTEAFF.

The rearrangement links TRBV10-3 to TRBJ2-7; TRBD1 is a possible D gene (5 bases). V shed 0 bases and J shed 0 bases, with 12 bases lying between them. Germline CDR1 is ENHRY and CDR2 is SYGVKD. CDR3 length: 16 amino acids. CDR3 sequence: CAISESSGMISYEQYF. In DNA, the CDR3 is TGTGCCATCAGTGAGTCTTCAGGGATGATCTCCTACGAGCAGTACTTC.

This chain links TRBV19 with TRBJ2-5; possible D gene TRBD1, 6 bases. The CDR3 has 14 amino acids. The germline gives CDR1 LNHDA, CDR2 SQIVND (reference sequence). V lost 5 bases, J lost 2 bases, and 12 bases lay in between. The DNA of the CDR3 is TGTGCCAGTAGTTCCTTGGACAGTCAAGAGACCCAGTACTTC. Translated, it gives CASSSLDSQETQYF.

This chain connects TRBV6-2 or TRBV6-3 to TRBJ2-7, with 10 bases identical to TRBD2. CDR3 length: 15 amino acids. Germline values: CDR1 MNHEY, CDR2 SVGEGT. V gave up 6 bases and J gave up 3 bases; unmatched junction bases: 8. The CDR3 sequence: CASSLSGGTIYEQYF. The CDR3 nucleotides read TGTGCCAGCAGCCTTAGCGGGGGGACCATCTACGAGCAGTACTTC.

As DNA, the CDR3 is TGTGCCAGCAGCCTGGGGACTAGCGGGGGGGACGCCAAAAACATTCAGTACTTC. Amino acids: CASSLGTSGGDAKNIQYF. V usage is TRBV7-9 and J usage is TRBJ2-4; 16 bases match TRBD2. Losses at the gene ends were 5 bases for V and 1 base for J; bases not matched to a gene: 5. Germline V lookup: CDR1 SEHNR, CDR2 FQNEAQ (reference sequence). The CDR3 spans 18 residues. The full variable domain, with the rest looked up from reference TRBV7-9 and TRBJ2-4, is DTGVSQNPRHKITKRGQNVTFRCDPISEHNRLYWYRQTLGQGPEFLTYFQNEAQLEKSRLLSDRFSAERPKGSFSTLEIQRTEQGDSAMYLCASSLGTSGGDAKNIQYFGAGTRLSVL.

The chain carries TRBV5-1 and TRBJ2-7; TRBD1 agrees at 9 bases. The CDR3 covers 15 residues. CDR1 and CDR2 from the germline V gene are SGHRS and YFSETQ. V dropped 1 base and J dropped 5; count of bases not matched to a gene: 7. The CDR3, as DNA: TGCGCCAGCAGCTTGAATGGACAGGGGTTCGACGAGCAGTACTTC. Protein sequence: CASSLNGQGFDEQYF.

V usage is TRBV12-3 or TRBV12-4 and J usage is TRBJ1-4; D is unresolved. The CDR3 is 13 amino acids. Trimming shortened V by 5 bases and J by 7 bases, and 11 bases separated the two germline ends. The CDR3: CASSRNEGEKLFF. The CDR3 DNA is TGTGCCAGCAGTCGGAACGAGGGTGAAAAACTGTTTTTT.